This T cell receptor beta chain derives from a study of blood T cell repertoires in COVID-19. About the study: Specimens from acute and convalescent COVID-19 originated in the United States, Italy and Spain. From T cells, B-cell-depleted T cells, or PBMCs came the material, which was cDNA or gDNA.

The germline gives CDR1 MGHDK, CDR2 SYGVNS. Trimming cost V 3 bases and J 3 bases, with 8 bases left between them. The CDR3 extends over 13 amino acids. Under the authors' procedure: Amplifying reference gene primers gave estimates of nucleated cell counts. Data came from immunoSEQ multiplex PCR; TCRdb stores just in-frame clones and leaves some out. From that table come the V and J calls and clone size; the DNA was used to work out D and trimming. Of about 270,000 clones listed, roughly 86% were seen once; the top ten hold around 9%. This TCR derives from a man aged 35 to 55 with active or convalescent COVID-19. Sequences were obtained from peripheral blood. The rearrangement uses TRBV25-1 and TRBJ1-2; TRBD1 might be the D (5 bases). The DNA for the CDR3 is TGTGCCAGCAGTGATGCAGGGTACTATGGCTACACCTTC. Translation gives CASSDAGYYGYTF.